Listed below are T cell receptor beta chains from one sample, sequenced in a study of blood T cell repertoires in COVID-19. Assay: immunoSEQ multiplex PCR; the TCRdb copy retains only in-frame clones and omits some. In the table there are roughly 260,000 clones, around 86% of which are singletons. Sequenced: peripheral blood. The receptors originated from a man aged 40-49 years who had recovered from COVID-19. CDR3s include the opening cysteine and the closing phenylalanine or tryptophan. Each record gives: D gene, clone size, V gene, J gene, CDR3 length, CDR3 DNA, CDR3 protein. D genes are given only for firm matches. A row's size may be missing; if present it is once, few, many or a size class.

D: -
size: -
V: TRBV27
J: TRBJ1-2
length: 13
DNA: TGTGCCAGCAGTCAGAAACCTAACTATGGCTACACCTTC
CDR3: CASSQKPNYGYTF

D: TRBD2
size: -
V: TRBV30
J: TRBJ2-2
length: 13
DNA: TGTGCCTGGAGGGCGGGACTACCCGGGGAGCTGTTTTTT
CDR3: CAWRAGLPGELFF

D: TRBD2
size: once
V: TRBV5-1
J: TRBJ2-7
length: 16
DNA: TGCGCCAGCAGCACCGACCCTGGAGGACTAGCGAACGAGCAGTACTTC
CDR3: CASSTDPGGLANEQYF

D: -
size: -
V: TRBV20-1
J: TRBJ2-7
length: 14
DNA: TGCAGTGCTAGTTCCCCGACAGGAGACTACGAGCAGTACTTC
CDR3: CSASSPTGDYEQYF

D: -
size: -
V: TRBV15
J: TRBJ2-1
length: 15
DNA: TGTGCCACCAGCGGAGGGACAGCCCAATACAATGAGCAGTTCTTC
CDR3: CATSGGTAQYNEQFF

D: -
size: -
V: TRBV6-2/TRBV6-3
J: TRBJ2-7
length: 12
DNA: TGTGCCAGCAGTTACGCGGGGGCGGGACAGTACTTC
CDR3: CASSYAGAGQYF

D: TRBD1
size: -
V: TRBV7-9
J: TRBJ2-3
length: 19
DNA: TGTGCCAGCAGCCAACCAAGGACAGGAATAATCTCGCACACAGATACGCAGTATTTT
CDR3: CASSQPRTGIISHTDTQYF

D: -
size: -
V: TRBV2
J: TRBJ1-2
length: 11
DNA: TGTGCCAGCAGCCAGGGTCATGGCTACACCTTC
CDR3: CASSQGHGYTF

D: -
size: few
V: TRBV6-1
J: TRBJ1-5
length: 14
DNA: TGTGCCAGCAGCGAAGGTGCAGGGGCTCAGCCCCAGCATTTT
CDR3: CASSEGAGAQPQHF

D: -
size: -
V: TRBV7-8
J: TRBJ1-1
length: 13
DNA: TGTGCCAGCAGCGCCCTACTAAACACTGAAGCTTTCTTT
CDR3: CASSALLNTEAFF

D: TRBD2
size: -
V: TRBV20-1
J: TRBJ2-7
length: 14
DNA: TGCAGTGCTAGTCACGGGGGGGATTCCTACGAGCAGTACTTC
CDR3: CSASHGGDSYEQYF

D: -
size: -
V: TRBV7-2
J: TRBJ2-5
length: 18
DNA: TGTGCCAGCAGCTCCCCGCCCCGGGGTAGAGGACCACAAGAGACCCAGTACTTC
CDR3: CASSSPPRGRGPQETQYF

D: -
size: -
V: TRBV19
J: TRBJ1-1
length: 15
DNA: TGTGCCAGTACCCAGCAGGGCCGGATGAACACTGAAGCTTTCTTT
CDR3: CASTQQGRMNTEAFF

D: -
size: -
V: TRBV7-2
J: TRBJ2-5
length: 15
DNA: TGTGCCAGCAGCTTCGGGACTGGTGGCGAGAAGACCCAGTACTTC
CDR3: CASSFGTGGEKTQYF

D: TRBD1
size: -
V: TRBV5-1
J: TRBJ1-1
length: 13
DNA: TGCGCCAGCAGTTTTACAGGGGAGTCTGAAGCTTTCTTT
CDR3: CASSFTGESEAFF

D: TRBD1
size: -
V: TRBV6-5
J: TRBJ2-2
length: 13
DNA: TGTGCCAGCTCCAGGGGGCGCGGCGGGGAGCTGTTTTTT
CDR3: CASSRGRGGELFF

D: TRBD2
size: -
V: TRBV2
J: TRBJ2-1
length: 16
DNA: TGTGCCAGCAGGGCCTTTCGGGGGGGCTCCTACAATGAGCAGTTCTTC
CDR3: CASRAFRGGSYNEQFF

D: -
size: -
V: TRBV5-6
J: TRBJ2-5
length: 15
DNA: TGTGCCAGCAGCTCAGAGGGCCTTTACCAAGAGACCCAGTACTTC
CDR3: CASSSEGLYQETQYF

D: -
size: once
V: TRBV6-5
J: TRBJ2-4
length: 12
DNA: TGTGCCAGCAGCCTAGCCAAAAACATTCAGTACTTC
CDR3: CASSLAKNIQYF

D: -
size: -
V: TRBV21-1
J: TRBJ2-3
length: 14
DNA: TGTGCCAGCAGCAAGGGCGGGGACACAGATACGCAGTATTTT
CDR3: CASSKGGDTDTQYF

D: -
size: -
V: TRBV5-1
J: TRBJ2-3
length: 15
DNA: TGCGCCAGCAGCTTCGGGGCAGGGGCCACAGATACGCAGTATTTT
CDR3: CASSFGAGATDTQYF

D: TRBD2
size: -
V: TRBV27
J: TRBJ2-7
length: 16
DNA: TGTGCCAGCAGTCCCCCGGGGACTAGCGGGGGGAGGGAGCAGTACTTC
CDR3: CASSPPGTSGGREQYF

D: -
size: -
V: TRBV5-1
J: TRBJ2-7
length: 12
DNA: TGCGCCAGCAGCCAGGTAGCGTGGGAGCAGTACTTC
CDR3: CASSQVAWEQYF

D: TRBD2
size: -
V: TRBV2
J: TRBJ2-7
length: 13
DNA: TGTGCCAGCTCCGGGACTAGAGCATACGAGCAGTACTTC
CDR3: CASSGTRAYEQYF

D: TRBD2
size: -
V: TRBV27
J: TRBJ2-3
length: 16
DNA: TGTGCCAGCAGGGAAACGGGACTAGCGGTAACAGATACGCAGTATTTT
CDR3: CASRETGLAVTDTQYF

D: -
size: -
V: TRBV27
J: TRBJ1-1
length: 17
DNA: TGTGCCAGCAGTTTAGGGGGCAGGCCAACAGAAAACACTGAAGCTTTCTTT
CDR3: CASSLGGRPTENTEAFF

D: TRBD2
size: -
V: TRBV2
J: TRBJ2-3
length: 19
DNA: TGTGCCAGCAGGAACTGGGACTTCGGCTTCGGGACTAGAGAAGATACGCAGTATTTT
CDR3: CASRNWDFGFGTREDTQYF

D: -
size: -
V: TRBV12-3/TRBV12-4
J: TRBJ2-5
length: 12
DNA: TGTGCCAGCAGTGGGGGAATGGGAGGCCAGTACTTC
CDR3: CASSGGMGGQYF

D: -
size: -
V: TRBV10-3
J: TRBJ2-7
length: 13
DNA: TGTGCCATCAGTGTAGCCGGAACCTACGAGCAGTACTTC
CDR3: CAISVAGTYEQYF

D: TRBD1
size: -
V: TRBV10-3
J: TRBJ2-2
length: 15
DNA: TGTGCCATCGGAGCCGGGACAGGGTTCCCCGGGGAGCTGTTTTTT
CDR3: CAIGAGTGFPGELFF

D: -
size: -
V: TRBV3-1/TRBV3-2
J: TRBJ1-5
length: 15
DNA: TGTGCCAGCAGCCAAGATAGAGTTAGCAATCAGCCCCAGCATTTT
CDR3: CASSQDRVSNQPQHF

D: -
size: -
V: TRBV7-7
J: TRBJ2-2
length: 11
DNA: TGTGCCAGCAGCCCAGGGCGGGAGCTGTTTTTT
CDR3: CASSPGRELFF

D: TRBD1
size: -
V: TRBV11-2
J: TRBJ2-5
length: 16
DNA: TGTGCCAGCAGCCACCTCGGACAGGGGGCGCGAGAGACCCAGTACTTC
CDR3: CASSHLGQGARETQYF

D: -
size: -
V: TRBV5-4
J: TRBJ2-3
length: 13
DNA: TGTGCCAGCAGCTTGCCCCCCTCTCATACGCAGTATTTT
CDR3: CASSLPPSHTQYF

D: TRBD1
size: -
V: TRBV11-3
J: TRBJ2-7
length: 13
DNA: TGTGCCAGCAGCCTTGGACAGGGTTTGGAGCAGTACTTC
CDR3: CASSLGQGLEQYF

D: TRBD1
size: -
V: TRBV5-1
J: TRBJ1-2
length: 12
DNA: TGCGCCAGCAGCGGGACAGATTATGGCTACACCTTC
CDR3: CASSGTDYGYTF

D: -
size: -
V: TRBV11-1
J: TRBJ1-2
length: 17
DNA: TGTGCCAGCAGCTTAGCTGACAGGCCGGCTTATAACTATGGCTACACCTTC
CDR3: CASSLADRPAYNYGYTF

D: TRBD1
size: -
V: TRBV5-1
J: TRBJ2-1
length: 16
DNA: TGCGCCACCTCGATAGGAGGGACAGGGTCCTACAATGAGCAGTTCTTC
CDR3: CATSIGGTGSYNEQFF

D: TRBD2
size: once
V: TRBV24-1
J: TRBJ2-1
length: 13
DNA: TGTGCCACCAGCTCCGGCCTAGCGGGAAGGCAGTTCTTC
CDR3: CATSSGLAGRQFF

D: TRBD2
size: -
V: TRBV6-6
J: TRBJ2-1
length: 15
DNA: TGTGCCAGCGGGCCCCCCGGGACTAGCGGCAATGAGCAGTTCTTC
CDR3: CASGPPGTSGNEQFF

D: -
size: once
V: TRBV19
J: TRBJ1-4
length: 16
DNA: TGTGCCAGTAGTATCAACTCACGCGGGGTTAATGAAAAACTGTTTTTT
CDR3: CASSINSRGVNEKLFF

D: TRBD1
size: -
V: TRBV5-1
J: TRBJ2-1
length: 15
DNA: TGCGCCAGCAAACCGGGACAGACCTCCTACAATGAGCAGTTCTTC
CDR3: CASKPGQTSYNEQFF

D: TRBD1
size: few
V: TRBV19
J: TRBJ1-1
length: 10
DNA: TGTGCCAGCAGACAGGGTGAAGCTTTCTTT
CDR3: CASRQGEAFF

D: TRBD1
size: -
V: TRBV6-2/TRBV6-3
J: TRBJ2-7
length: 16
DNA: TGTGCCAGCAGTTACCCGACAGGGGGAGCTGACTACGAGCAGTACTTC
CDR3: CASSYPTGGADYEQYF

D: -
size: -
V: TRBV6-5
J: TRBJ2-7
length: 11
DNA: TGTGCCAGCACCGGGATATTAGAGCAGTACTTC
CDR3: CASTGILEQYF

D: -
size: once
V: TRBV6-2/TRBV6-3
J: TRBJ1-1
length: 14
DNA: TGTGCCAGCAGTTTCAGGGTAGGAAACACTGAAGCTTTCTTT
CDR3: CASSFRVGNTEAFF

D: -
size: -
V: TRBV6-4
J: TRBJ1-3
length: 16
DNA: TGTGCCAGCAGGCGACAACGTGAACAGGGCAAGAACACCATATATTTT
CDR3: CASRRQREQGKNTIYF

D: TRBD2
size: once
V: TRBV7-8
J: TRBJ2-7
length: 15
DNA: TGTGCCAGCAGCTACGGCAGGATTAACGGGGGGGAGCAGTACTTC
CDR3: CASSYGRINGGEQYF

D: -
size: once
V: TRBV18
J: TRBJ1-1
length: 13
DNA: TGTGCCAGCTCACGACAGGCGAACACTGAAGCTTTCTTT
CDR3: CASSRQANTEAFF

D: -
size: -
V: TRBV29-1
J: TRBJ1-1
length: 15
DNA: TGCAGCGTTGAGAGTGCAGGGCCTAGGAACACTGAAGCTTTCTTT
CDR3: CSVESAGPRNTEAFF

D: TRBD1
size: -
V: TRBV5-1
J: TRBJ1-2
length: 15
DNA: TGCGCCAGCAGCGCGCGGGGGGACAGGGTCGATGGCTACACCTTC
CDR3: CASSARGDRVDGYTF